Shown below are 20 T cell receptor beta chains from a single sample sequenced in a study of Ad26.COV2.S vaccination and SARS-CoV-2 variants. The treatment: over 15 received Ad26.COV2.S at low or high dose, single or two shots; several received placebo; per-sample allocation not given. It was on day 63 after the first vaccine or placebo injection that samples were taken. Profiling relied on immunoSEQ multiplex PCR, and the TCRdb table lists in-frame clones only, not all of them. The profile shows 500,000 or so clones, roughly 89% of them singletons. The specimen comprised peripheral blood, sampled in a trial of Ad26.COV2.S vaccine versus placebo. The receptors were sampled from a person aged 18-65 years who received the Ad26.COV2.S COVID-19 vaccine or a placebo.

The rearrangement joins TRBV27 to TRBJ2-7; a weak D match, TRBD2 (5 bases). The V end lost 6 bases, the J end lost 3 bases, and 18 bases lay between the germline ends. There are 15 residues in the CDR3. Germline V lookup: CDR1 MNHEY, CDR2 SMNVEV (reference sequence). The CDR3 loop reads CASRFLGGLVYEQYV. In DNA, the CDR3 is TGTGCCAGCAGGTTCCTAGGAGGTTTAGTCTACGAGCAGTACGTC.

The CDR3 region is CASSFGQGTTGELFF. The DNA of the CDR3 is TGTGCCAGCAGCTTCGGACAGGGGACAACCGGGGAGCTGTTTTTT. The V call is TRBV5-4, the J call TRBJ2-2; 9 nucleotides match TRBD1. The CDR3 is 15 residues long. The J segment lost 5 bases and the V segment lost 2 bases, leaving 4 bases of the junction unmatched. The germline gives CDR1 SGHNT, CDR2 YYREEE (reference sequence).

CDR3 in amino acids: CASTHYEQYV. In DNA, the CDR3 is TGTGCCAGCACCCACTACGAGCAGTACGTC. The chain combines TRBV2 with TRBJ2-7; D gene unclear. Germline assignment: CDR1 SNHLY and CDR2 FYNNEI. This CDR3 comprises 10 residues. V shed 7 bases and J shed 3 bases, with 4 bases lying between them.

This clone appeared a single time. The chain recombines TRBV2 with TRBJ2-6; no definite D call. Trimming pared 5 bases from V and 0 bases from J, leaving 8 bases between. The germline V gene encodes CDR1 SNHLY and CDR2 FYNNEI. The CDR3 totals 15 residues. CDR3 sequence (DNA): TGTGCCAGCAGTACCGGAAGCTCTGGGGCCAACGTCCTGACTTTC. Translating gives CASSTGSSGANVLTF. Full variable domain (rest looked up from reference TRBV2 and TRBJ2-6): EPEVTQTPSHQVTQMGQEVILRCVPISNHLYFYWYRQILGQKVEFLVSFYNNEISEKSEIFDDQFSVERPDGSNFTLKIRSTKLEDSAMYFCASSTGSSGANVLTFGAGSRLTVL.

The gene calls are TRBV29-1 and TRBJ1-2; the D is unclear. The CDR3 spans 12 residues. Trimming left V 5 bases short and J 6 bases short, with 13 bases between. Germline CDR1 reads SQVTM; CDR2 reads ANQGSEA. The CDR3 coding sequence is TGCAGCGTTCGAAGGGTATCCAATGGCTACACCTTC. Translated, it gives CSVRRVSNGYTF.

This clone has more than one count but fewer than ten. The V call is TRBV20-1, the J call TRBJ1-5; D may be TRBD1 (5 bases). Germline V CDR1 and CDR2: DFQATT, SNEGSKA (reference sequence). The CDR3 runs 14 residues. Trimming left V 3 bases short and J 0 bases short, with 9 bases between. The CDR3 DNA sequence: TGCAGTGCTAGTCACAGGAATAGCAATCAGCCCCAGCATTTT. Protein: CSASHRNSNQPQHF.

V and J are TRBV28 and TRBJ1-4, with 7 bases lining up with TRBD1. This CDR3 is 16 amino acids long. Per the germline V gene, CDR1 is MDHEN and CDR2 is SYDVKM. J gave up 8 bases and V 6 bases, and 15 bases lay outside the gene matches. DNA of the CDR3: TGTGCCAGCAGCAACGACTCGGGACAGAGGGGCGAAAAACTGTTTTTT. Its translation: CASSNDSGQRGEKLFF.

The chain carries TRBV18 and TRBJ1-2; perhaps TRBD1 as D (6 bases). V was cut by 6 bases and J by 6 bases, with 20 bases left in between. Germline V gene sequence: CDR1 KGHSH, CDR2 LQKENI. The length of the CDR3 is 15 residues. In nucleotides, the CDR3 is TGTGCCAGCTCCCCAACCGCTCAGGGGCGGGATGGCTACACCTTC. Its protein product is CASSPTAQGRDGYTF.

This clone appeared once. J is TRBJ2-1 and V is TRBV28, with 8 bases matching TRBD1. J was trimmed by 7 bases and V by 2 bases; bases with no gene match: 4. CDR1 is MDHEN and CDR2 is SYDVKM in the germline V gene. CDR3 length equals 14 residues. The CDR3 is CASSLPQGANEQFF. The CDR3 DNA follows: TGTGCCAGCAGTTTACCCCAGGGGGCTAATGAGCAGTTCTTC.

This clone was detected a few times. The chain employs TRBV7-7 and TRBJ1-5; possible D gene TRBD1, 5 bases. This CDR3 is 17 amino acids long. CDR1 and CDR2 from the germline V gene are SSHAT and FNYEAQ (reference sequence). V shed 5 bases and J shed 3 bases, with 20 bases lying between them. The CDR3 reads CASSPKRLDRNNQPQHF. For the CDR3, the DNA is TGTGCCAGCAGCCCCAAAAGACTCGACAGAAACAATCAGCCCCAGCATTTT.

The chain carries TRBV5-5 and TRBJ2-1; D is perhaps TRBD2 (5 bases). Germline CDR1 and CDR2: SGHKS and YYEKEE (reference sequence). V was clipped by 4 bases and J by 9 bases, with 8 bases between them. The CDR3 consists of 11 residues. CDR3 nucleotides: TGTGCCAGCAGCCTGGCGGGTGAGCAGTTCTTC. This translates into CASSLAGEQFF.

The V call is TRBV4-3, the J call TRBJ2-3, with D perhaps assigned TRBD1 or TRBD2 (5 bases each). V shed 1 base and J shed 7 bases, with 21 bases lying between them. CDR3 size: 17 residues. Germline CDR1 reads LGHNA; CDR2 reads YSLEER. CDR3 protein: CASSQAPAGSSGNTQYF. The DNA of the CDR3 is TGCGCCAGCAGCCAAGCCCCGGCAGGGAGTTCGGGGAATACGCAGTATTTT.

This rearrangement joins TRBV6-6 to TRBJ1-1; D is undetermined. V was clipped by 4 bases and J by 4 bases, with 13 bases between them. This CDR3 region has 14 residues. Germline V gene lookup returns CDR1 MNHNY and CDR2 SVGAGI (reference sequence). The CDR3 coding sequence is TGTGCCAGCAGTTTCCCGACGGGTTCCACTGAAGCTTTCTTT. It encodes CASSFPTGSTEAFF.

The chain uses TRBV27 and TRBJ2-1; no reliable D call. Germline CDR1 reads MNHEY; CDR2 reads SMNVEV (reference sequence). This CDR3 comprises 17 residues. V was clipped by 0 bases and J by 4 bases, with 16 bases between them. The CDR3 region has the DNA TGTGCCAGCAGTTTATCTTCCATGGCCTCTCGATACAATGAGCAGTTCTTC. This codes for CASSLSSMASRYNEQFF.

The V gene is TRBV7-2, the J gene TRBJ1-5, with D possibly matching TRBD1 (5 bases). This CDR3 comprises 17 residues. V dropped 2 bases and J dropped 5 bases, with 19 bases sitting between them. The germline CDR1 and CDR2 sequences are SGHTA and FQGNSA. CDR3 sequence reads: CASSLRYGGSRDQPQHF. The CDR3 bases are TGTGCCAGCAGCTTAAGGTATGGGGGATCGAGAGATCAGCCCCAGCATTTT.

The chain uses TRBV5-5 and TRBJ1-2; unclear D gene. The CDR3 has 11 residues. V was cut by 0 bases and J by 7 bases, with 4 bases left in between. Germline assignment: CDR1 SGHKS and CDR2 YYEKEE (reference sequence). This chain's CDR3 is CASSLEGGYTF. Here the CDR3 DNA reads TGTGCCAGCAGCTTGGAAGGTGGCTACACCTTC.

The chain recombines TRBV11-1 with TRBJ2-7; D tentatively fits TRBD1 or TRBD2 (6 bases each). Germline CDR1 reads SGHAT; CDR2 reads FQDESV (reference sequence). V was pared by 5 bases and J by 6 bases, with 14 bases between. CDR3 length: 13 residues. CDR3 sequence: CASSRLGGAEQYV. For the CDR3, the DNA is TGTGCCAGCAGCAGACTCGGGGGCGCCGAGCAGTACGTC.

J is TRBJ2-1 and V is TRBV10-2; D remains unclear. The ends were cut back, 4 bases at V and 0 bases at J, with 13 bases in the middle. The CDR3 loop spans 16 amino acids. CDR1 is WSHSY, CDR2 SAAADI, per germline. Here the CDR3 DNA reads TGCGCCAGCAGTGGCTATCTGTCGAGCTCCTACAATGAGCAGTTCTTC. Translating it yields CASSGYLSSSYNEQFF.

This chain uses TRBV7-9 with TRBJ1-2, with D possibly matching TRBD1 (5 bases). This CDR3 spans 13 amino acids. V was clipped by 1 base and J by 6 bases, with 9 bases between them. In germline, CDR1 is SEHNR, CDR2 FQNEAQ (reference sequence). CDR3 region: CASSLGRAHGYTF. The CDR3 nucleotides read TGTGCCAGCAGCTTAGGCAGGGCCCATGGCTACACCTTC.

The J gene is TRBJ1-4, the V gene TRBV4-2, with TRBD1 as a possible D gene (5 bases). V was cut by 0 bases and J by 0 bases, with 11 bases left in between. CDR1 is LGHNA, CDR2 YNFKEQ, per germline. The CDR3 extends over 17 amino acids. As DNA, the CDR3 is TGTGCCAGCAGCCAAGATCCACAGGTCACAACTAATGAAAAACTGTTTTTT. As protein: CASSQDPQVTTNEKLFF.